A single sample is the source of the 2 T cell receptor beta chains below, sequenced in a study of T cell clonality in common variable immunodeficiency. These receptors are not linked to any known antigen. Points from the study as a whole: In common variable immunodeficiency, TCR beta chains reportedly carried fewer deletions and N-nucleotide insertions.

Sequenced by immunoSEQ multiplex PCR; TCRdb stores in-frame clones only, minus some. In total the sample includes more than 30,000 clones, none of them seen once. Sequenced input: peripheral blood mononuclear cells. Receptors were obtained from a human donor with common variable immunodeficiency.

This clone has a count of ten or more. The CDR3 here is CSAGGTANTEAFF. The DNA read from the CDR3 is TGCAGCGCCGGTGGGACAGCGAACACTGAA. This sequence joins TRBV29-1 and TRBJ1-1; TRBD1 matches at 7 bases. Read data end 3 residues before the CDR3 end; the end is taken from the germline J gene. There are 13 residues in the CDR3. The V gene's germline CDR1 is SQVTM and CDR2 ANQGSEA. J gave up 1 base and V 7 bases, and 6 bases lay outside the gene matches.

This CDR3 reads CASSWRAGRTEAFF. The DNA read from the CDR3 is TGTGCCAGCAGCTGGCGAGCAGGGCGCACTGAA. The J gene is TRBJ1-1, the V gene TRBV7-9; possible D gene TRBD1, 5 bases. The observed sequence ends 3 residues before the CDR3 terminus, with the missing tail filled in from the germline J gene. CDR1 is SEHNR and CDR2 is FQNEAQ in the germline V gene (reference sequence). The CDR3 extends over 14 amino acids. V was shortened by 4 bases and J by 4 bases, with 13 bases between the two germline ends.